The rows below give T cell receptor beta chains drawn from one sample of a study of blood T cell repertoires in COVID-19. The repertoire was sequenced with immunoSEQ multiplex PCR; TCRdb's copy has only in-frame clones and lacks some. Among about 150,000 clones listed, around 82% were seen once. Sequences were obtained from peripheral blood. These receptors originate from a man aged 55 to 70 with COVID-19, enrolled during active disease. Both conserved end residues are part of each CDR3. D genes are given only for firm matches. Size is stated for part of the rows, as once, few or many counts, or as a class when the clone is expanded.

v_gene	j_gene	d_gene	abundance	CDR3nt	CDR3aa
TRBV19	TRBJ2-1	-	-	TGTGCCAGTAGTATCGTTAGCCAGACGATAACCAATGAGCAGTTCTTC	CASSIVSQTITNEQFF
TRBV6-2/TRBV6-3	TRBJ1-6	-	-	TGTGCCAGCAGTCGGGACTTCTATAATTCACCCCTCCACTTT	CASSRDFYNSPLHF
TRBV30	TRBJ1-6	TRBD1	-	TGTGCCTGGAGTGCCGGACAGGGTGGAAATTCACCCCTCCACTTT	CAWSAGQGGNSPLHF
TRBV28	TRBJ1-4	TRBD1	-	TGTGCCAGCTTTTATCGGACAGGGGGCGGAGAACTGTTTTTT	CASFYRTGGGELFF
TRBV2	TRBJ1-2	TRBD1	-	TGTGCCAGCAGTGAAAGACAGGGACGGAACTATGGCTACACCTTC	CASSERQGRNYGYTF
TRBV7-2	TRBJ2-2	-	-	TGTGCCAGCAGCTTACACGGACTGAACACCGGGGAGCTGTTTTTT	CASSLHGLNTGELFF
TRBV2	TRBJ1-3	TRBD1	-	TGTGCCAGCAGTGGAACAGGGGGCGCCGGAAACACCATATATTTT	CASSGTGGAGNTIYF
TRBV9	TRBJ1-6	-	-	TGTGCCAGCAGCGGTGAGGGAGGACCTTATTCACCCCTCCACTTT	CASSGEGGPYSPLHF
TRBV7-7	TRBJ2-5	-	-	TGTGCTAGCAGCCAACTTTCCGGGACTCAAGAGACCCAGTACTTC	CASSQLSGTQETQYF
TRBV10-3	TRBJ2-3	TRBD2	-	TGTGCCATCATGCCTAGCGGGGGCACCGGGCATACGCAGTATTTT	CAIMPSGGTGHTQYF
TRBV19	TRBJ2-3	TRBD1	few	TGTGCCAGTAGCCTCCGGGACAGCAACACAGATACGCAGTATTTT	CASSLRDSNTDTQYF
TRBV20-1	TRBJ1-2	-	-	TGCAGTGCTAGGGTCGGGGGCTACACCTTC	CSARVGGYTF
TRBV27	TRBJ2-1	TRBD1	once	TGTGCCAGCAGACGGGGACAGGTTAACAATGAGCAGTTCTTC	CASRRGQVNNEQFF
TRBV6-6	TRBJ1-5	TRBD1	-	TGTGCCAGCAGTTACTCTGACAGGGGGCAGCCCCAGCATTTT	CASSYSDRGQPQHF